The clone carrying this T cell receptor (beta chain) was found a few times. Germline V gene data show CDR1 as LGHNA and CDR2 as YSLEER. V lost 3 bases and J 2 bases, leaving 10 bases between the germline ends. CDR3 length: 14 residues. A single record per CDR3 protein comes from TCRdb applying MiXCR to the RT-PCR reads. Of about 680,000 distinct CDR3 sequences listed, approximately 15% were seen once; the top ten hold 3% to 4.5%. The sequence was collected from a female donor in good health, serving as a healthy control. Sequenced: memory CD4+ T cells from blood. V gene TRBV4-3 combines with J gene TRBJ1-2, with D uncertain. CDR3 sequence: CASSQETENYGYTF. The CDR3 coding sequence is TGCGCCAGCAGCCAGGAAACAGAGAACTATGGCTACACCTTC.